This passage covers 20 T cell receptor beta chains from one sample sequenced in a study of Graves' ophthalmopathy and Graves' hyperthyroidism. Scientists amplified the TCR beta CDR3 regions from RNA transcripts. Amplification began with first-round RT-PCR using HTBI primers, then second-round multiplex PCR was performed. TCRdb reprocessed the multiplex PCR reads via MiXCR and lists one record per CDR3 protein. The sample has roughly 220,000 distinct CDR3 sequences, 45% seen once. Specimen: peripheral blood. The receptors were gathered from an adult man with Graves' ophthalmopathy.

The V call is TRBV6-4, the J call TRBJ1-2; 10 bases match TRBD1. V dropped 5 bases and J dropped 5; count of bases not matched to a gene: 5. The CDR3 is 14 amino acids. Per germline, CDR1 MRHNA and CDR2 SNTAGT. CDR3 residues: CASSSGQGQYGYTF. In DNA, the CDR3 is TGTGCCAGCAGTTCGGGACAGGGGCAATATGGCTACACCTTC.

The table lists this clonotype with a count of one. The chain uses TRBV6-5 and TRBJ1-1, with D unclear. This CDR3 has 12 residues. Germline-derived CDR1 and CDR2 are MNHEY and SVGAGI. V lost 7 bases and J 8 bases, leaving 14 bases between the germline ends. The CDR3, as DNA: TGTGCCAGCACTGAAGGGTTCGCGGAAGCTTTCTTT. Amino acid sequence: CASTEGFAEAFF.

This clonotype was recorded only once. The rearrangement links TRBV5-5 to TRBJ1-4; D is perhaps TRBD1 (5 bases). Germline loops: CDR1 SGHKS, CDR2 YYEKEE (reference sequence). The CDR3 runs 14 residues. V shed 5 bases and J shed 6 bases, with 14 bases lying between them. CDR3 coding DNA: TGTGCCAGCAGTTTGAGCCAGGGTGATGAAAAACTGTTTTTT. It is translated as CASSLSQGDEKLFF.

This clonotype turned up a few times. The rearrangement joins TRBV9 to TRBJ1-2; 8 bases are a match to TRBD1. This CDR3 is 14 amino acids long. V was clipped by 4 bases and J by 4 bases; unmatched bases: 6. CDR1 is SGDLS, CDR2 YYNGEE, per germline. This CDR3 is CASSLGQGGYGYTF. The CDR3 DNA is TGTGCCAGCAGCTTAGGACAGGGAGGCTATGGCTACACCTTC.

This clonotype was counted ten times or more. The chain has TRBV9 and TRBJ2-7; maybe TRBD2 (6 bases). The CDR3 has 13 residues. Germline CDR1 and CDR2: SGDLS and YYNGEE. V gave up 4 bases and J gave up 7 bases, with 15 bases separating them. The CDR3 region is CASSPRDSEEQYF. For the CDR3, the DNA is TGTGCCAGCAGCCCTCGGGACTCCGAAGAGCAGTACTTC.

This clonotype was recorded many times. The chain is built from TRBV15 and TRBJ1-2; D is perhaps TRBD1 (5 bases). Per germline, CDR1 LNHNV and CDR2 YYDKDF (reference sequence). The CDR3 contains 15 residues. V dropped 4 bases and J dropped 6 bases, with 18 bases sitting between them. The CDR3 region has the DNA TGTGCCACCAGCATGCCATTGTTAGGCAGGGATGGCTACACCTTC. Translation gives CATSMPLLGRDGYTF.

This clonotype was detected many times. This chain joins TRBV29-1 and TRBJ1-5; TRBD1 matches at 7 bases. The ends lost 4 bases at V and 4 bases at J; junction bases unmatched: 4. Germline V gives CDR1 SQVTM, CDR2 ANQGSEA. CDR3 length: 13 residues. The CDR3 DNA reads as TGCAGCGTTGTTCTGGGACAGAATCAGCCCCAGCATTTT. This translates into CSVVLGQNQPQHF.

This sequence joins TRBV2 and TRBJ1-1; weak D call: TRBD1 (5 bases). In germline, CDR1 is SNHLY, CDR2 FYNNEI. V was clipped by 8 bases and J by 4 bases, with 17 bases between them. The CDR3 has 14 amino acids. The DNA for the CDR3 is TGTGCCAGCCGTAGGGAGCAGGGAGGCACTGAAGCTTTCTTT. Its translation is CASRREQGGTEAFF.

The chain uses TRBV11-1 and TRBJ2-2; 8 bases are a match to TRBD1. The V gene's germline CDR1 is SGHAT and CDR2 FQDESV (reference sequence). There are 13 residues in the CDR3. V dropped 6 bases and J dropped 7; count of bases not matched to a gene: 4. The chain's CDR3 is CASSLQGVGELFF. The CDR3 DNA reads as TGTGCCAGCAGTTTACAGGGGGTCGGGGAGCTGTTTTTT. Full variable domain (missing parts from reference TRBV11-1 and TRBJ2-2): EAEVAQSPRYKITEKSQAVAFWCDPISGHATLYWYRQILGQGPELLVQFQDESVVDDSQLPKDRFSAERLKGVDSTLKIQPAELGDSAMYLCASSLQGVGELFFGEGSRLTVL.

This clonotype was recorded once. Lacking the conserved final phenylalanine or tryptophan, this CDR3 likely reflects a read error. The V call is TRBV7-6, the J call TRBJ2-7, with unresolved D. The CDR3 totals 11 residues. Germline CDR1 is SGHVS and CDR2 is FNYEAQ. Deletions cut 6 bases from V and 3 bases from J, with 6 bases between. CDR3 protein: CASSYNYEQYS. The DNA of the CDR3 is TGTGCCAGCAGTTACAACTACGAGCAGTACTCC.

The chain couples TRBV7-9 to TRBJ2-5; the match to TRBD1 covers 7 bases. The germline V gene encodes CDR1 SEHNR and CDR2 FQNEAQ (reference sequence). This CDR3 has 17 amino acids. The junction had 13 bases not matched to a gene; V was cut back by 1 base and J by 5 bases. This chain's CDR3 is CASSLGRTGEARETQYF. In DNA form, the CDR3 reads TGTGCCAGCAGCTTAGGTCGGACAGGAGAGGCTCGGGAGACCCAGTACTTC.

V is TRBV2 and J is TRBJ1-1, with D possibly TRBD1 on 5 matching bases. The length of the CDR3 is 15 residues. The V and J ends lost 4 bases and 9 bases respectively, with 21 bases between them. Germline values: CDR1 SNHLY, CDR2 FYNNEI. The CDR3 is CASSGLLVPEGQAFF. The CDR3 DNA reads TGTGCCAGCAGTGGGCTTTTGGTGCCAGAGGGGCAAGCTTTCTTT.

The chain couples TRBV5-6 to TRBJ2-7; the D gene is possibly TRBD1 (7 bases). The CDR3 has 14 amino acids. CDR1 is SGHDT, CDR2 YYEEEE, per germline. Trimming shortened V by 2 bases and J by 4 bases, and 13 bases separated the two germline ends. This CDR3 is CASSFRGVEYEQYF. The CDR3 nucleotides read TGTGCCAGCAGCTTCAGGGGGGTGGAGTACGAGCAGTACTTC.

The V gene is TRBV12-3 or TRBV12-4, the J gene TRBJ2-5; D unresolved. This CDR3 has 14 residues. The germline V and J ends were trimmed by 6 bases and 3 bases, with 14 bases remaining between them. The CDR3 here is CASSLRSAEETQYF. The DNA for the CDR3 is TGTGCCAGCAGCCTCCGGAGTGCTGAAGAGACCCAGTACTTC.

The chain uses TRBV13 and TRBJ2-7; a weak D match, TRBD2 (6 bases). V was trimmed by 3 bases and J by 2 bases, leaving 14 bases between them. CDR3 length equals 15 residues. The V gene's germline CDR1 is PRHDT and CDR2 FYEKMQ (reference sequence). CDR3 region: CASSLGGLGTYEQYF. DNA for the CDR3: TGTGCCAGCAGCTTGGGAGGCCTGGGGACCTACGAGCAGTACTTC.

The chain links TRBV20-1 to TRBJ1-4; D perhaps matches TRBD1 (6 bases). CDR3 length: 12 amino acids. Germline V CDR1 and CDR2: DFQATT, SNEGSKA (reference sequence). V was shortened by 5 bases and J by 16 bases, with 20 bases between the two germline ends. This CDR3 is CSAGRTGHTPFF. DNA of the CDR3: TGCAGTGCTGGAAGAACGGGACATACCCCGTTTTTT.

The gene calls are TRBV15 and TRBJ2-2, with D possibly being TRBD2 (6 bases). The CDR3 is made up of 14 amino acids. V lost 3 bases, J lost 7 bases, and 12 bases lay in between. Germline V gene sequence: CDR1 LNHNV, CDR2 YYDKDF (reference sequence). For the CDR3, the DNA is TGTGCCACCAGCAGGGAGGGGACTTTCGGGGAGCTGTTTTTT. Amino acids: CATSREGTFGELFF.

A word on this clonotype: No conserved phenylalanine or tryptophan ends this CDR3, so it is likely a read error. Because the CDR3's place on the DNA is in doubt, the DNA is left out and the CDR3 is given as listed by TCRdb. The V gene is TRBV2, the J gene TRBJ2-1; the D call TRBD2 from the table was never checked on the DNA. CDR1 SNHLY and CDR2 FYNNEI come from the germline V gene. Ends included, the CDR3 has 12 residues. CDR3 sequence reads: CATSLLAGEDGL.

The V call is TRBV7-9, the J call TRBJ2-7, with D possibly matching TRBD1 (6 bases). Trimming took off 1 base at V and 7 bases at J, with 14 bases between the two ends. CDR3 size: 14 residues. Germline assignment: CDR1 SEHNR and CDR2 FQNEAQ (reference sequence). CDR3 residues: CASSLGAGVREQYF. The CDR3 DNA is TGTGCCAGCAGCTTAGGGGCAGGGGTGAGAGAGCAGTACTTC.

The rearrangement uses TRBV29-1 and TRBJ1-1; weak D call: TRBD1 (5 bases). V was trimmed by 8 bases and J by 1 base, leaving 14 bases between them. The germline V gene encodes CDR1 SQVTM and CDR2 ANQGSEA. CDR3 size: 13 residues. The CDR3 DNA is TGCAGCAGTGACGGCAGGGAGAACACTGAAGCTTTCTTT. This sequence encodes CSSDGRENTEAFF.